The clone carrying this T cell receptor (beta chain) has only a few counts. Its antigen is unknown. The CDR3 loop spans 16 amino acids. The germline gives CDR1 SSHAT, CDR2 FNYEAQ (reference sequence). Trimming took off 5 bases at V and 10 bases at J, with 24 bases between the two ends. The data were taken from a study of early T cells in non-severe SARS-CoV-2 infection. Looking at the study overall: Sequencing targeted bulk RNA from unsorted whole blood, leaving chains unpaired.

Findings and caveats of the study: Database matching using VDJdb favored anti-spike CD8 responses, with private and CD4 specificities left missing.

Each cDNA molecule carried a unique molecular identifier. MiXCR was run by TCRdb on the 5' RACE reads, yielding one entry per CDR3 protein. The sample lists tens of thousands of distinct CDR3 sequences, around 15% occurring once. This sequence was found in an adult who was a healthcare worker with PCR-confirmed SARS-CoV-2 infection or an uninfected control (not recorded which). The chain joins TRBV7-7 to TRBJ2-1; D may be TRBD1 (5 bases). Source: whole blood, taken at baseline. Here the CDR3 reads CASSPYSRATSAEQFF. In nucleotides, the CDR3 is TGTGCCAGCAGCCCCTACTCCAGGGCCACAAGCGCAGAGCAGTTCTTC.